A selection of T cell receptor beta chains follows, all from one sample in a study of T cell repertoires in cytomegalovirus infection. TCRdb called the reads again in MiXCR, with one record for every CDR3 protein. The table includes around 550,000 distinct CDR3 sequences, about 25% detected once. Material: PBMCs. All receptors come from a human donor in good health (CMV status not recorded). Some clones in this sample may be carry-over from other donors' samples. The CDR3 runs from the conserved cysteine through the conserved F or W. D genes are given only for firm matches.

CDR3	J	V	D
CASSLIGTSGIEQFF	TRBJ2-1	TRBV5-4	TRBD2
CASSLESGPRNEQFF	TRBJ2-1	TRBV11-2	-
CASSEVVGDEAFF	TRBJ1-1	TRBV6-1	-
CASSFLAGVEETQYF	TRBJ2-5	TRBV5-4	TRBD2
CSARDRASPYNEQFF	TRBJ2-1	TRBV20-1	-
CSGTRQGNTEAFF	TRBJ1-1	TRBV20-1	TRBD1
CASSLRIIEDSGANVLTF	TRBJ2-6	TRBV7-8	-
CASSGRLAGRNNNEQFF	TRBJ2-1	TRBV13	TRBD2
CASSSRPPTGFNYGYTF	TRBJ1-2	TRBV11-1	TRBD1
CASSLGTDPFETQYF	TRBJ2-5	TRBV7-8	-
CAATGTGGQPQHF	TRBJ1-5	TRBV6-6	TRBD1
CSAISAGGADTQYF	TRBJ2-3	TRBV20-1	TRBD2
CASSSQDLYGYTF	TRBJ1-2	TRBV11-2	-
CASSLSPDRGRDHGYTF	TRBJ1-2	TRBV7-9	TRBD1
CSAPTGTSGDTQYF	TRBJ2-3	TRBV20-1	TRBD2
CASSLSGSEKLFF	TRBJ1-4	TRBV5-1	-
CASSPRTSGRTLTYEQYF	TRBJ2-7	TRBV7-2	TRBD2
CASSLIARRTDNEQFF	TRBJ2-1	TRBV12-3/TRBV12-4	-
CASGATDTQYF	TRBJ2-3	TRBV6-2/TRBV6-3	-
CASSQEGARSTEAFF	TRBJ1-1	TRBV4-3	-
CATSRRGQGNYGYTF	TRBJ1-2	TRBV15	TRBD1
CASSLEESGTEAFF	TRBJ1-1	TRBV7-9	-
CSATLAVISEQYF	TRBJ2-7	TRBV20-1	TRBD2